This T cell receptor (beta chain) was sequenced during a study of T-cell memory formation after mild COVID-19. Study-wide context: The TCR clusters were mostly specific to one donor.

General study results and limits: Clones that got smaller from day 15 to 85 had even CD4/CD8, while clones growing later tipped toward CD4+. Some responding clones appeared in pre-infection memory, suggesting cross-reactive memory joined.

Germline lookup yields CDR1 SGHRS and CDR2 YFSETQ. The CDR3 has 13 residues. At least ten counts were recorded for this clonotype. The antigen is unknown. Sequence at one end of the junction differs from germline and may be a read error. Each CDR3 protein is one row after TCRdb ran MiXCR on the 5' RACE reads. The sample lists about 300,000 distinct CDR3 sequences, 19% occurring once. Material: PBMCs or a T cell subset sorted from them (not recorded which). The chain is built from TRBV5-1 and TRBJ2-3, with no clear D. The source is a man between 18 and 35 years old who had mild COVID-19 (a few samples of this study predate the infection). Cell type and time point are not known. The CDR3 DNA is TGTGCCAGCAGCTTATTTGGCACAGATACGCAGTATTTT. Its protein is CASSLFGTDTQYF.